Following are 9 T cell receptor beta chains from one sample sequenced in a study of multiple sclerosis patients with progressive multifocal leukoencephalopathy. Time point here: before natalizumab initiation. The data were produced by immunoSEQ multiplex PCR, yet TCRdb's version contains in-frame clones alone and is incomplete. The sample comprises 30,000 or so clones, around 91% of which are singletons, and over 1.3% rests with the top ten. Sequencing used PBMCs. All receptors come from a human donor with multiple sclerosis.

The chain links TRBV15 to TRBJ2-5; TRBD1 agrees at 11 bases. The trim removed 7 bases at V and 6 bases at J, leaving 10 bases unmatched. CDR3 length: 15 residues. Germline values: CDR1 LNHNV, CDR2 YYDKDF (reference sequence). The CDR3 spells CATKNGQGAWKTQYF. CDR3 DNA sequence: TGTGCCACCAAAAACGGACAGGGGGCTTGGAAGACCCAGTACTTC.

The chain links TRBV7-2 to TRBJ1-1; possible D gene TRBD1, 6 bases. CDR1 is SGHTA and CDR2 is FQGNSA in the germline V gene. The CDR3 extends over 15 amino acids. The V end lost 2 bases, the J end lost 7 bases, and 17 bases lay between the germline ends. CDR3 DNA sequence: TGTGCCAGCAGCTTATACACACGGGGGGCCGGTGAAGCTTTCTTT. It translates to CASSLYTRGAGEAFF.

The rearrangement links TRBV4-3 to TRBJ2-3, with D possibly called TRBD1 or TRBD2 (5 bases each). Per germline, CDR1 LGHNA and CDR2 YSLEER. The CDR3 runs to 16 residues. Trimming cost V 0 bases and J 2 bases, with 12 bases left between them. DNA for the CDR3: TGCGCCAGCAGCCAAGATTGGGACGGACTCACAGATACGCAGTATTTT. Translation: CASSQDWDGLTDTQYF.

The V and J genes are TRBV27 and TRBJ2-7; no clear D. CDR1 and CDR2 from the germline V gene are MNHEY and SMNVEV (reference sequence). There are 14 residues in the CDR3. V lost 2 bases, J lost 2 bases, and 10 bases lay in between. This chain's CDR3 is CASSLDGLPYEQYF. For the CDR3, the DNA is TGTGCCAGCAGTTTAGACGGCTTACCCTACGAGCAGTACTTC.

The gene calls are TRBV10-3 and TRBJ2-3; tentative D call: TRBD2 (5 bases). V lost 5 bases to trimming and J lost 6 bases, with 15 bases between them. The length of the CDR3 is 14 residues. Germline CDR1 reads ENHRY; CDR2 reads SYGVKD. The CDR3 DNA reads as TGTGCCATCAGTAGCGGAACCCAAGGGGATACGCAGTATTTT. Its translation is CAISSGTQGDTQYF.

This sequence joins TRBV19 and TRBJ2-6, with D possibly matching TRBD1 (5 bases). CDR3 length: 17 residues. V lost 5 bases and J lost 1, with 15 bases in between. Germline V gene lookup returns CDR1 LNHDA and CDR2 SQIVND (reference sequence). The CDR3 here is CASSAAVRGSGANVLTF. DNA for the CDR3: TGTGCCAGTAGTGCCGCAGTAAGGGGATCTGGGGCCAACGTCCTGACTTTC.

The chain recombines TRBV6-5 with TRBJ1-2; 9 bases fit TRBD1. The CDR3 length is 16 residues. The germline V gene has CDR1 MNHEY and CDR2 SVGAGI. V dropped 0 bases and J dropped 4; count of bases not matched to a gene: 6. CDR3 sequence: CASSYSLGQGSYGYTF. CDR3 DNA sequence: TGTGCCAGCAGTTACTCGTTGGGACAGGGTTCCTATGGCTACACCTTC.

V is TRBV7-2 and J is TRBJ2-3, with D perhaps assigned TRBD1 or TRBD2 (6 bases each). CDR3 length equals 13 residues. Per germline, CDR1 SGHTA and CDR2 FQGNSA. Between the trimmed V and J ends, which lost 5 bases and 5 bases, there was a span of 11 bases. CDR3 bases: TGTGCCAGCAGCCCGGGGGCACTAGATACGCAGTATTTT. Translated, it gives CASSPGALDTQYF.

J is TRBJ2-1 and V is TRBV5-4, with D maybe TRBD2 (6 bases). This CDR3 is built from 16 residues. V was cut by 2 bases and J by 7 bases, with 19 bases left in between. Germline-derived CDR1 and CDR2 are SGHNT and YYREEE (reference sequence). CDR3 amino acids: CASSFPGLRGVNEQFF. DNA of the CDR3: TGTGCCAGCAGCTTCCCGGGACTCCGGGGTGTGAATGAGCAGTTCTTC.